These 7 T cell receptor beta chains originate from one sample sequenced in a study of molecular identifiers for immune sequencing clone quantification (dated 2018 in TCRdb). The protocol used for the library was PCR. Sequencer: NextSeq 500. The raw public reads went through TCRdb reprocessing: fastp at Q25, MiXCR clone calling, in-frame beta chains kept. Each CDR3 protein appears once, grouped with its most common genes and DNA. The sample includes over 85,000 distinct CDR3 sequences, with around 37% observed a single time. The top ten hold approximately 10% of the sample. The sample was naive CD8+ T cells from blood, with Jurkat cell RNA spiked in. What the cell subset or site label conveys for this sample: FACS-sorted CD8+CD4-CCR7+CD45RA+ naive T cells. These receptors all stem from a human donor in good health. Some libraries in this study had Jurkat cell RNA spiked in.

The chain employs TRBV10-3 and TRBJ2-3; 9 nucleotides line up with TRBD1. CDR3 length: 15 amino acids. Per the germline V gene, CDR1 is ENHRY and CDR2 is SYGVKD. J was trimmed by 5 bases and V by 1 base; bases with no gene match: 4. Written as DNA, the CDR3 is TGTGCCATCAGTGAGTGGGGACAGGGCTTAGATACGCAGTATTTT. Amino acid sequence: CAISEWGQGLDTQYF.

Turning to this clonotype: Its ends do not fully match the called genes, so a read error is possible. The chain combines TRBV4-3 with TRBJ2-4; D unclear. The V gene's germline CDR1 is LGHNA and CDR2 YSLEER. CDR3 length: 17 residues. The CDR3 is CASSQEKFIGPKDIQYF. In DNA form, the CDR3 reads TGCGCCAGCAGCCAAGAAAAATTTATAGGACCCAAAGACATTCAGTACTTC.

A word on this clonotype: It may be a read error: a sequence one base away is much more abundant. The rearrangement uses TRBV12-5 and TRBJ1-1; D unclear. This CDR3 spans 15 amino acids. Germline values: CDR1 LGHNT, CDR2 FRNRAP. Trimming left V 9 bases short and J 1 base short, with 18 bases between. CDR3 DNA: TGTGCTAGGGTTCCCGGAGATCCTTGGAACACTGAAGCTTTCTTT. Protein product: CARVPGDPWNTEAFF. Full variable domain (remainder filled in from reference TRBV12-5 and TRBJ1-1): DARVTQTPRHKVTEMGQEVTMRCQPILGHNTVFWYRQTMMQGLELLAYFRNRAPLDDSGMPKDRFSAEMPDATLATLKIQPSEPRDSAVYFCARVPGDPWNTEAFFGQGTRLTVV.

In regard to this clonotype: A much bigger clone sits one base away, suggesting this may be a read error. The chain combines TRBV4-3 with TRBJ2-7; D not certain. Germline CDR1 is LGHNA and CDR2 is YSLEER. This CDR3 is 13 amino acids long. The CDR3 spells CASSPSRGDEQDF. CDR3 bases: TGCGCCAGCAGCCCTTCCCGAGGAGACGAGCAGGACTTC.

The V and J genes are TRBV19 and TRBJ2-7; the D gene is possibly TRBD1 (6 bases). Deletions cut 5 bases from V and 2 bases from J, with 16 bases between. Germline V gene lookup returns CDR1 LNHDA and CDR2 SQIVND (reference sequence). The CDR3 covers 15 residues. CDR3 sequence reads: CASSAADSTTYEQYF. As DNA, the CDR3 is TGTGCCAGTAGTGCCGCGGACAGTACTACCTACGAGCAGTACTTC.

This clonotype was counted only a few times. CDR3: CASSYPPGVRQETQYF. DNA for the CDR3: TGTGCCAGCAGTTACCCCCCAGGGGTCCGCCAAGAGACCCAGTACTTC. The chain combines TRBV6-2 or TRBV6-3 with TRBJ2-5, with D tentatively TRBD1 (6 bases). V was clipped by 2 bases and J by 1 base, with 14 bases between them. Looked up from germline, CDR1 is MNHEY and CDR2 is SVGEGT. CDR3 size: 16 residues.

This clonotype turned up a few times. The chain links TRBV19 to TRBJ2-3; 8 nucleotides agree with TRBD2. The CDR3 consists of 15 residues. The V and J ends lost 6 bases and 4 bases, in that order; junction bases with no gene match: 9. Germline V CDR1 and CDR2: LNHDA, SQIVND (reference sequence). CDR3 in DNA: TGTGCCAGTAGGTACGGGACTAGGGATGCAGATACGCAGTATTTT. It encodes CASRYGTRDADTQYF.